A single sample is the source of the 16 T cell receptor beta chains below, sequenced in a study of OX40 agonist ivuxolimab in advanced cancers. Here immunoSEQ multiplex PCR was the method, and the copy in TCRdb shows in-frame clones only, minus some. The sample shows around 80,000 clones, around 87% of them seen only once. Sequenced here: CD4+ or CD8+ T cells sorted from blood, sampled in a trial of the OX40 agonist ivuxolimab. Receptors were obtained from an adult with an advanced solid tumor such as melanoma, head and neck, liver or kidney cancer.

This chain links TRBV30 with TRBJ2-2, with 7 bases matching TRBD1. The germline V gene encodes CDR1 GTSNPN and CDR2 SVGIG (reference sequence). V trimming: 3 bases; J trimming: 4 bases; junction bases outside the gene matches: 8. This CDR3 is 15 amino acids long. Written as DNA, the CDR3 is TGTGCCTGGAGGAGGGGGCGGGTAGGCACCGGGGAGCTGTTTTTT. It specifies CAWRRGRVGTGELFF.

V and J are TRBV19 and TRBJ2-7, with D maybe TRBD2 (5 bases). Germline V lookup: CDR1 LNHDA, CDR2 SQIVND (reference sequence). Trimming pared 5 bases from V and 2 bases from J, leaving 13 bases between. This CDR3 region has 14 residues. CDR3 sequence (DNA): TGTGCCAGTAGTTCCCCGGGGTTAACCTACGAGCAGTACTTC. Its protein product is CASSSPGLTYEQYF.

This clone was seen a handful of times. This chain joins TRBV5-1 and TRBJ1-1, with a possible D match to TRBD1 (6 bases). Germline V gene lookup returns CDR1 SGHRS and CDR2 YFSETQ. The CDR3 runs to 14 residues. Between the trimmed V and J ends, which lost 4 bases and 0 bases, there was a span of 10 bases. The CDR3 loop reads CASSNGQLNTEAFF. The CDR3, as DNA: TGCGCCAGCAGCAACGGACAGTTGAACACTGAAGCTTTCTTT.

The CDR3 sequence: CASSMGGREEKLFF. CDR3 in DNA: TGTGCCAGTAGTATGGGGGGGCGGGAGGAAAAACTGTTTTTT. The chain couples TRBV19 to TRBJ1-4, with TRBD1 as a possible D gene (6 bases). The V and J ends lost 3 bases and 8 bases respectively, with 13 bases between them. This CDR3 has 14 amino acids. Looked up from germline, CDR1 is LNHDA and CDR2 is SQIVND (reference sequence).

The rearrangement links TRBV9 to TRBJ2-6; tentative D call: TRBD1 (5 bases). Germline V gene lookup returns CDR1 SGDLS and CDR2 YYNGEE. CDR3 length: 16 residues. Trimming pared 6 bases from V and 1 base from J, leaving 14 bases between. The CDR3 coding sequence is TGTGCCAGCACCCCGCAGGGCCAATCTGGGGCCAACGTCCTGACTTTC. Translation gives CASTPQGQSGANVLTF.

The rearrangement uses TRBV29-1 and TRBJ2-1; 10 bases match TRBD1. This CDR3 contains 13 residues. After removal of 5 bases from V and 4 bases from J, the junction contained 2 bases not matched to a gene. Germline CDR1 and CDR2: SQVTM and ANQGSEA. CDR3 region: CSVWGQGYNEQFF. The CDR3 region has the DNA TGCAGCGTTTGGGGACAGGGGTACAATGAGCAGTTCTTC.

The V call is TRBV15, the J call TRBJ2-7; a weak D match, TRBD1 (5 bases). This CDR3 has 12 amino acids. CDR1 and CDR2 from the germline V gene are LNHNV and YYDKDF (reference sequence). The V gene lost 3 bases and the J gene lost 5 bases, with 8 bases spanning the gap. The DNA of the CDR3 is TGTGCCACCAGCAGGGGGCTGAACGAGCAGTACTTC. Translation: CATSRGLNEQYF.

V gene TRBV5-1 combines with J gene TRBJ2-1, with TRBD1 matching over 9 bases. The CDR3 spans 15 residues. V dropped 7 bases and J dropped 7; count of bases not matched to a gene: 12. The V gene's germline CDR1 is SGHRS and CDR2 YFSETQ. The CDR3 DNA reads as TGCGCCAGCCTGGGATCCGGGACAGGGAGTAATGAGCAGTTCTTC. This encodes CASLGSGTGSNEQFF.

The rearrangement links TRBV28 to TRBJ1-1; D possibly corresponds to TRBD1 (6 bases). V lost 7 bases and J lost 6, with 15 bases in between. The CDR3 has 13 amino acids. From germline, CDR1 is MDHEN and CDR2 SYDVKM. The DNA for the CDR3 is TGTGCCAGCATAGAAGGGGGGCAGGCTGAAGCTTTCTTT. This encodes CASIEGGQAEAFF.

This rearrangement joins TRBV7-2 to TRBJ2-7; 8 nucleotides match TRBD1. Germline V lookup: CDR1 SGHTA, CDR2 FQGNSA. The ends lost 3 bases at V and 3 bases at J; junction bases unmatched: 4. CDR3 length equals 14 residues. The CDR3 DNA reads as TGTGCCAGCAGCTTCGGGACAGGTGACTACGAGCAGTACTTC. Residues: CASSFGTGDYEQYF.

V usage is TRBV10-3 and J usage is TRBJ2-1; D unresolved. This CDR3 comprises 12 residues. V was clipped by 3 bases and J by 6 bases, with 6 bases between them. Germline lookup yields CDR1 ENHRY and CDR2 SYGVKD. The CDR3 spells CAISDTSNEQFF. CDR3 nucleotide sequence: TGTGCCATCAGTGACACCAGCAATGAGCAGTTCTTC.

The chain recombines TRBV5-1 with TRBJ2-2; TRBD1 agrees at 8 bases. The germline V gene has CDR1 SGHRS and CDR2 YFSETQ. Trimming removed 5 bases from V and 3 bases from J; junction bases left unmatched: 6. CDR3 size: 15 residues. The CDR3 spells CASRSGDRYTGELFF. DNA of the CDR3: TGCGCCAGCAGATCTGGGGACAGGTACACCGGGGAGCTGTTTTTT.

The CDR3 spells CASSSLSGINEKLFF. The CDR3 coding sequence is TGTGCCAGCAGTTCCCTAAGCGGGATTAATGAAAAACTGTTTTTT. The chain couples TRBV6-5 to TRBJ1-4; D is unclear. The V end was cut by 4 bases, the J end by 4 bases, with 13 bases between. In germline, CDR1 is MNHEY, CDR2 SVGAGI. This CDR3 spans 15 amino acids.

The table lists this clone with a few counts. J is TRBJ2-3 and V is TRBV7-9; D not certain. V dropped 4 bases and J dropped 2 bases, with 4 bases sitting between them. From germline, CDR1 is SEHNR and CDR2 FQNEAQ (reference sequence). The CDR3 sequence is 12 residues long. CDR3: CASSSHTDTQYF. The CDR3 DNA reads as TGTGCCAGCAGCTCTCACACAGATACGCAGTATTTT.

CDR3 loop: CASSDRVATNEKLFF. The CDR3 nucleotides read TGTGCCAGCAGCGATAGAGTTGCAACTAATGAAAAACTGTTTTTT. The chain is built from TRBV7-9 and TRBJ1-4; no firm D call. Germline CDR1 reads SEHNR; CDR2 reads FQNEAQ (reference sequence). The CDR3 has 15 residues. The ends were cut back, 5 bases at V and 0 bases at J, with 10 bases in the middle.

This clone was recorded a few times. The chain is built from TRBV30 and TRBJ1-5, with D possibly TRBD1 on 6 matching bases. This CDR3 has 13 amino acids. V was clipped by 3 bases and J by 6 bases, with 12 bases between them. Germline V gene lookup returns CDR1 GTSNPN and CDR2 SVGIG (reference sequence). The CDR3 sequence: CAWRGGVGQPQHF. The CDR3 nucleotides are TGTGCCTGGAGAGGGGGAGTTGGTCAGCCCCAGCATTTT.